Sequencing of this T cell receptor (beta chain) was carried out in a study of blood T cells in healthy people across ages. The junction had 8 bases not matched to a gene; V was cut back by 6 bases and J by 7 bases. In germline, CDR1 is SNHLY, CDR2 FYNNEI. This CDR3 spans 15 amino acids. Together with a sample-barcoded 5' primer, a J-beta primer mix was included in a second PCR lasting roughly 6 to 12 cycles. TCRdb used MiXCR to reprocess the 5' RACE reads, holding one entry per CDR3 protein. The profile covers about a million distinct CDR3 sequences, with around 54% appearing a single time and about 21% taken by the ten largest. In regard to this clonotype: The antigen remains undetermined.

Study results and caveats: Estimates of total diversity, which came from one million sequenced T cells, were considered to be underestimates.

This TCR was recovered from a woman aged 60 to 75 in good health. Source material: blood. The chain joins TRBV2 to TRBJ1-6, with TRBD1 identical over 8 bases. The CDR3 nucleotides are TGTGCCAGCAGGGACCAGGGGGCGCGGAATTCACCCCTCCACTTT. Residues: CASRDQGARNSPLHF.